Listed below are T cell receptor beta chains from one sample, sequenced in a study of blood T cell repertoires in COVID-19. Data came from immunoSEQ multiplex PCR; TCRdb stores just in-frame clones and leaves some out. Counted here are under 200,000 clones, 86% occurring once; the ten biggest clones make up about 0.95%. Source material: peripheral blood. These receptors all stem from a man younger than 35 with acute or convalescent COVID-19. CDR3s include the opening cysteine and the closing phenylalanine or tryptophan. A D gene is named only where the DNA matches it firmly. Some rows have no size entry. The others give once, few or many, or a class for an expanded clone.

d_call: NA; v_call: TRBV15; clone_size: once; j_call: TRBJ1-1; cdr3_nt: TGTGCCACCAGCAGAGATCTAGGACACTCGCCCACGGAGGCTTTCTTT; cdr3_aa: CATSRDLGHSPTEAFF
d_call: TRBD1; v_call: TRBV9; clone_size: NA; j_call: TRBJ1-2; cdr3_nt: TGTGCCAGCAGCGTAGAGAGGGGGCGAAGCGGTGGCTACACCTTC; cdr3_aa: CASSVERGRSGGYTF
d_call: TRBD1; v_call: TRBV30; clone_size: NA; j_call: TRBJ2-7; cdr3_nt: TGTGCCTGGAATATGGGACAGGGAAAGACCTACGAGCAGTACTTC; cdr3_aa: CAWNMGQGKTYEQYF
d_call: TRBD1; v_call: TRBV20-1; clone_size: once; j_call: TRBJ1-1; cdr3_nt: TGCAGTGCTAGTAATCCGGGACAGATGAACACTGAAGCTTTCTTT; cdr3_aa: CSASNPGQMNTEAFF
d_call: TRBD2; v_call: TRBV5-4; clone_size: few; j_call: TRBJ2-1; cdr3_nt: TGTGCCAGCAGCTCTACTAGCGGGGGCTACAATGAGCAGTTCTTC; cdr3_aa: CASSSTSGGYNEQFF
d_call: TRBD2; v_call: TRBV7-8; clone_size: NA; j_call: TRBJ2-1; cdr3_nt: TGTGCCAGCAGCTTATTAGCGGGGGGCAGGTATGAGCAGTTCTTC; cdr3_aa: CASSLLAGGRYEQFF
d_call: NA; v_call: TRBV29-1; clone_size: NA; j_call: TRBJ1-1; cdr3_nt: TGCAGCTCCTGGACAGAGAACACTGAAGCTTTCTTT; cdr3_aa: CSSWTENTEAFF
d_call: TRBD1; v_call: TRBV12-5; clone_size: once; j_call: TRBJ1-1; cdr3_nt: TGTGCTAGTGCACGACAGGGGGAATTGACTGAAGCTTTCTTT; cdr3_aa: CASARQGELTEAFF
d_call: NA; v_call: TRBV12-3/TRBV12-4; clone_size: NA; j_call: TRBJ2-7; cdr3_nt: TGTGCCAGCAGCGACCCAGGTAGGGAGCAGTACTTC; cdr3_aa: CASSDPGREQYF
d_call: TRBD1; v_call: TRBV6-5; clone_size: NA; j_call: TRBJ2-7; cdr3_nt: TGTGCCAGTTTTCCGGGGACAGGGCCCTACGAGCAGTACTTC; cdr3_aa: CASFPGTGPYEQYF
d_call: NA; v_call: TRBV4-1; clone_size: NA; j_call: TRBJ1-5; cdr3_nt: TGCGCCAGCAGTCTGGGGAGCCGGACTGCTCAGCCCCAGCATTTT; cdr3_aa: CASSLGSRTAQPQHF
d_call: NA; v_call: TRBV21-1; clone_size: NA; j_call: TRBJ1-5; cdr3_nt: TGTGCCAGCAACTTACAGGGGGTCGGGGGCAATCAGCCCCAGCATTTT; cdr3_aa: CASNLQGVGGNQPQHF
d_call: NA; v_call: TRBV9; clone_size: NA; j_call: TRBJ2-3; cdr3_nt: TGTGCCAGCAGCGTGGACAGCTTAGATACGCAGTATTTT; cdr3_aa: CASSVDSLDTQYF
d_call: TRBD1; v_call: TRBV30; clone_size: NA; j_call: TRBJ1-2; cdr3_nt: TGTGCCTGGAGTGGGTTCCCTCCAGGGGGCACCTATGGCTACACCTTC; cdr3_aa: CAWSGFPPGGTYGYTF
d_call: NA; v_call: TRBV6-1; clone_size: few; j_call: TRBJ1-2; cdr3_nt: TGTGCCAGCAGTGAAGTTATTGGGGCAGGATCTTATGGCTACACCTTC; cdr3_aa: CASSEVIGAGSYGYTF
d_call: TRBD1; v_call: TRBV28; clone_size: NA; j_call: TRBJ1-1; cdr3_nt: TGTGCCAGCAGCTCCTGGACAGGGGTCACTGAAGCTTTCTTT; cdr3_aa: CASSSWTGVTEAFF
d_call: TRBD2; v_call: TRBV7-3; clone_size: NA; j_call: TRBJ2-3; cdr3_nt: TGTGCCAGCAGCAAAACAGCGGGGGCGGGATACGATACGCAGTATTTT; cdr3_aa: CASSKTAGAGYDTQYF
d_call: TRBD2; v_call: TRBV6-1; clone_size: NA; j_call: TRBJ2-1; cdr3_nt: TGTGCCAGCAGTGTGCTTAGCGGGGGGTCACACAATGAGCAGTTCTTC; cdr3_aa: CASSVLSGGSHNEQFF
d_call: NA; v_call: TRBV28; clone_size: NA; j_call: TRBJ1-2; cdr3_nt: TGTGCCAGCAGTTATGAGGGAGACTATGGCTACACCTTC; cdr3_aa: CASSYEGDYGYTF
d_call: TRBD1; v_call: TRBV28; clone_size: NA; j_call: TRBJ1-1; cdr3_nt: TGTGCCAGCAGTTTGGCCGGGACAGGGGGCACTGAAGCTTTCTTT; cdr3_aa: CASSLAGTGGTEAFF
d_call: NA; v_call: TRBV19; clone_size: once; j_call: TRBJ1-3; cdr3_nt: TGTGCCACCCCGGCGGACTCTGGAAACACCATATATTTT; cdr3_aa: CATPADSGNTIYF
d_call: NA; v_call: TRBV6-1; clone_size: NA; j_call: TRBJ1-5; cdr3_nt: TGTGCCAGCAGTGAGCAGGGTACCAATCAGCCCCAGCATTTT; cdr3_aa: CASSEQGTNQPQHF
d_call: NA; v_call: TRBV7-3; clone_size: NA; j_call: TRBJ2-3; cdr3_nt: TGTGCCAGCAGCTTAATGGGCGGGGGCACAGATACGCAGTATTTT; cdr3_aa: CASSLMGGGTDTQYF
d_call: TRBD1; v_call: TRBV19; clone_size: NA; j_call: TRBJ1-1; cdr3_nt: TGTGCCAGTAGTATAGATCTTTGGACAGGGGGCACTGAAGCTTTCTTT; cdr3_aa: CASSIDLWTGGTEAFF
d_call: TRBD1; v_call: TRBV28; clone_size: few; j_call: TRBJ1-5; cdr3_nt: TGTGCCAGCAGTTCAACCCACGACAGGGGCAATCAGCCCCAGCATTTT; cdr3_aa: CASSSTHDRGNQPQHF
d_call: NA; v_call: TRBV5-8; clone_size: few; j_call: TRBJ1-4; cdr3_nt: TGTGCCAGCAGCCTTGGATTTGGGGGCACTAATGAAAAACTGTTTTTT; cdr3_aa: CASSLGFGGTNEKLFF
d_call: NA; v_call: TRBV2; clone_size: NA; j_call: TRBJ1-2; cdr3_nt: TGTGCCAGCAGTGAAGGGGGGGTGACAGAAGGCTACACCTTC; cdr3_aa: CASSEGGVTEGYTF
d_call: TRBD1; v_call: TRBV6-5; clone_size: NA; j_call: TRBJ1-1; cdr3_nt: TGTGCCAGCAGTTGGACAGGGGACACTGAAGCTTTCTTT; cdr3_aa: CASSWTGDTEAFF
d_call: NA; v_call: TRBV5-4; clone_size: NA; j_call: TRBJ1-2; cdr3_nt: TGTGCCAGCAGGGGGGGGTCCTATGGCTACACCTTC; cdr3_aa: CASRGGSYGYTF
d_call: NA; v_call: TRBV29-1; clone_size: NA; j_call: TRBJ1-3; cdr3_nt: TGCAGCGTTAATGTCAGACACTCTGGAAACACCATATATTTT; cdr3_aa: CSVNVRHSGNTIYF
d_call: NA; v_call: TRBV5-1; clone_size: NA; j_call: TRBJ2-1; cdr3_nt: TGCGCCAGCAGTGTGGAGGGGGCGAATGAGCAGTTCTTC; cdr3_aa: CASSVEGANEQFF
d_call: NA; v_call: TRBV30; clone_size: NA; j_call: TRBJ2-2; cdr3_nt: TGTGCCTGGAGGAGTGGGCAGGGAAACACCGGGGAGCTGTTTTTT; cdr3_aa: CAWRSGQGNTGELFF
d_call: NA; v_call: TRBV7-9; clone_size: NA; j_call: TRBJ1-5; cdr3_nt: TGTGCCAGCAGCTTAACTACCGTCAATCAGCCCCAGCATTTT; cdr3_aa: CASSLTTVNQPQHF
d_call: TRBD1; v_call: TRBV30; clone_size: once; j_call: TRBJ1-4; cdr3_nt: TGTGCCTGGACCGGGACAGGGCGTATGGCAACTAATGAAAAACTGTTTTTT; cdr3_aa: CAWTGTGRMATNEKLFF
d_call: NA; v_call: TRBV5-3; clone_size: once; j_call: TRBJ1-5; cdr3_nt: TGTGCCAGAAGCTCCAATTCCAGGGTTTATCAGCCCCAGCATTTT; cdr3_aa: CARSSNSRVYQPQHF
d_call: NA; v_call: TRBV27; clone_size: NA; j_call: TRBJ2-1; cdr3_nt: TGTGCCAGCAGTCCCCTCATAAGGGGCGATGAGCAGTTCTTC; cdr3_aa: CASSPLIRGDEQFF
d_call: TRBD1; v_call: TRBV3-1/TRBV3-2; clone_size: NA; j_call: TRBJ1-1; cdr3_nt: TGTGCCAGCAGCCAACGAACAGGGGGCGCCGGTATGAACACTGAAGCTTTCTTT; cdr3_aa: CASSQRTGGAGMNTEAFF
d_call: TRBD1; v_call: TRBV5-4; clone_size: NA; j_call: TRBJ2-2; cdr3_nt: TGTGCCAGCAGCTCTGGACAGGGCCCGGATAGGACCGGGGAGCTGTTTTTT; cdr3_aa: CASSSGQGPDRTGELFF
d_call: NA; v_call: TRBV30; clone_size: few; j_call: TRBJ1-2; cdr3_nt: TGTGCCTGGAGTGTATTCACGAGCTACTCTAACTATGGCTACACCTTC; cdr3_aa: CAWSVFTSYSNYGYTF
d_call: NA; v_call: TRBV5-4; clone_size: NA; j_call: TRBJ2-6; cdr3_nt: TGTGCCAGCAGCTTGCCAGGTACCCCCTCTGGGGCCAACGTCCTGACTTTC; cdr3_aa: CASSLPGTPSGANVLTF
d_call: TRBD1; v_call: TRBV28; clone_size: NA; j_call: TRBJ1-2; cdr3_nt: TGTGCCAGCAGTCTACACCGGGACAGGGGCAACTATGGCTACACCTTC; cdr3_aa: CASSLHRDRGNYGYTF
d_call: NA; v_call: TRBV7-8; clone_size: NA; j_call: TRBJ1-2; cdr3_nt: TGTGCCAGCAGCGCAGTAGACAGGCCCCTGCCGAGCTACACCTTC; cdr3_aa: CASSAVDRPLPSYTF
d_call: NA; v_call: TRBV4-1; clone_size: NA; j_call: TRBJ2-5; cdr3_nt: TGCGCCAGCCACCCAACTGGGGGGGAGACCCAGTACTTC; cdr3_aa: CASHPTGGETQYF
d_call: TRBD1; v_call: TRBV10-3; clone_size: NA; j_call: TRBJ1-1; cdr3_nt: TGTGCCATCACTCGGACAGGGGGCACTGAAGCTTTCTTT; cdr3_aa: CAITRTGGTEAFF
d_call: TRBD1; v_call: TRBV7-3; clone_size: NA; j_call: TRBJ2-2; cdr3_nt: TGTGCCAGCAGCCAATATCCGGGACAGTATAACACCGGGGAGCTGTTTTTT; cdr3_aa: CASSQYPGQYNTGELFF
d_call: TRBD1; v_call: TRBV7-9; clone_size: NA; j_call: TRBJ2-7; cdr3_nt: TGTGCCAGCAGCAGAACCGGGACAGCCAAGGGCGAGCAGTACTTC; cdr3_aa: CASSRTGTAKGEQYF